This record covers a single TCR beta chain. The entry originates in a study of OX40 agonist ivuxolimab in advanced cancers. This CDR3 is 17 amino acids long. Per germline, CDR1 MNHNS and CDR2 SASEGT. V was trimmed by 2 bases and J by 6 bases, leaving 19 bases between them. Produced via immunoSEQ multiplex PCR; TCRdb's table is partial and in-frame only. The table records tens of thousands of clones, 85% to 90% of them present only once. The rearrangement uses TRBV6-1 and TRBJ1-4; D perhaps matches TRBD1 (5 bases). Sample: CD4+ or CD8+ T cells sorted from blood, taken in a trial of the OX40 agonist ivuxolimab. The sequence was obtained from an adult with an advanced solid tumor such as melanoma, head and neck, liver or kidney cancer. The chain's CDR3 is CASSETWRGGEDEKLFF. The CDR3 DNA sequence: TGTGCCAGCAGTGAAACCTGGCGGGGCGGTGAGGATGAAAAACTGTTTTTT.